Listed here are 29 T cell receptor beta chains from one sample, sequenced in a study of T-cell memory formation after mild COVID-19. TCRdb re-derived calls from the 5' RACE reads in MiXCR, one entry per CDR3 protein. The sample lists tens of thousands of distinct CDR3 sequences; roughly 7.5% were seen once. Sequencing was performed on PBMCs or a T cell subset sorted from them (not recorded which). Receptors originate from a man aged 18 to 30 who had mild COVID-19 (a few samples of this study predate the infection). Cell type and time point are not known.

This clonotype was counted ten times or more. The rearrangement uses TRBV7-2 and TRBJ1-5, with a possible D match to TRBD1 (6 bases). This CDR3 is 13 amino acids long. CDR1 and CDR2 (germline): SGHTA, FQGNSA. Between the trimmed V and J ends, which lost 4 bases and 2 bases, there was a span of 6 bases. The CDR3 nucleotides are TGTGCCAGCAGCTACAGGGGCAATCAGCCCCAGCATTTT. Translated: CASSYRGNQPQHF.

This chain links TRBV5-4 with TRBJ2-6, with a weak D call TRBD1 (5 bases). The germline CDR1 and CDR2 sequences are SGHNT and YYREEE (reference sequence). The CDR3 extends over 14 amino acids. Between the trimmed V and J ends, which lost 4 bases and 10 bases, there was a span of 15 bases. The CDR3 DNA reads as TGTGCCAGCAGCCTGGAGACAGTAGGGAACGTCCTGACTTTC. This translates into CASSLETVGNVLTF. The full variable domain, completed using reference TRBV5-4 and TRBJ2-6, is ETGVTQSPTHLIKTRGQQVTLRCSSQSGHNTVSWYQQALGQGPQFIFQYYREEENGRGNFPPRFSGLQFPNYSSELNVNALELDDSALYLCASSLETVGNVLTFGAGSRLTVL.

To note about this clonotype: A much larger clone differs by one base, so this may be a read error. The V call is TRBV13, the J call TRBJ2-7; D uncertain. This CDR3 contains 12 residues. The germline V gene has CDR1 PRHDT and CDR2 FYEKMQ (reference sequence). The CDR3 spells CASRLVGNEQYF. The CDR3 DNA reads TGTGCCAGCAGATTAGTTGGGAACGAGCAGTACTTC.

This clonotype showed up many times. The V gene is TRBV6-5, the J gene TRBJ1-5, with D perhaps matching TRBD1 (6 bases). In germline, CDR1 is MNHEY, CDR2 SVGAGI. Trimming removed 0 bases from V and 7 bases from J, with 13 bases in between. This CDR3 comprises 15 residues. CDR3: CASSYSAGASQPQHF. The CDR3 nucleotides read TGTGCCAGCAGTTACTCAGCAGGGGCAAGCCAGCCCCAGCATTTT.

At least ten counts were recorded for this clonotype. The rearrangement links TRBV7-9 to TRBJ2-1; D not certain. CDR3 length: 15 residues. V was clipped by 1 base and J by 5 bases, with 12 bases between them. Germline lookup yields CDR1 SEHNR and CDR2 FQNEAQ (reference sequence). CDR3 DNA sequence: TGTGCCAGCAGCTTAGTGGCGATTAGGGACAATGAGCAGTTCTTC. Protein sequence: CASSLVAIRDNEQFF.

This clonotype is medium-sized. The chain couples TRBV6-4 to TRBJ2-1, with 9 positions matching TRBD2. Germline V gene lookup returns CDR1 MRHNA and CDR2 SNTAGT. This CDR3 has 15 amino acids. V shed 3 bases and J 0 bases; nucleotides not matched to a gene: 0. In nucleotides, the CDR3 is TGTGCCAGCAGTGAAGCGGGGGGCTCCTACAATGAGCAGTTCTTC. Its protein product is CASSEAGGSYNEQFF.

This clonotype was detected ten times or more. DNA of the CDR3: TGCAGTGCTACGGGATCTCAAATTTACAATGAGCAGTTCTTC. Its protein is CSATGSQIYNEQFF. The chain couples TRBV20-1 to TRBJ2-1; maybe TRBD2 (5 bases). This CDR3 is built from 14 residues. Between the trimmed V and J ends, which lost 4 bases and 4 bases, there was a span of 14 bases. In germline, CDR1 is DFQATT, CDR2 SNEGSKA (reference sequence).

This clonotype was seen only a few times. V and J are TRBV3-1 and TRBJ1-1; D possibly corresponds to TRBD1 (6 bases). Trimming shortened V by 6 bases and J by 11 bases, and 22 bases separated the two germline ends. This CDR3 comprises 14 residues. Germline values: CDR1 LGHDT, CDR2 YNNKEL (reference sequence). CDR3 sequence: CASREQGRPTLAFF. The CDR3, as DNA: TGTGCCAGCAGAGAACAGGGACGCCCTACGCTGGCTTTCTTT.

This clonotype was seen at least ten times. The CDR3: CASSFLYEQYF. The CDR3 DNA follows: TGTGCCAGCAGCTTTCTCTACGAGCAGTACTTC. The V and J genes are TRBV7-2 and TRBJ2-7; D is ambiguous. CDR1 is SGHTA and CDR2 is FQGNSA in the germline V gene. Trimming cost V 3 bases and J 3 bases, with 3 bases left between them. The CDR3 runs 11 residues.

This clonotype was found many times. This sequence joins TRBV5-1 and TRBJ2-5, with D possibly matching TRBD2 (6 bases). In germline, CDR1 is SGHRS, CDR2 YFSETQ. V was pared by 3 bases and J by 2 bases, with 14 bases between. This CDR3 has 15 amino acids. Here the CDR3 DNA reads TGCGCCAGCAGCTCGACGGGGGAACCTCAAGAGACCCAGTACTTC. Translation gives CASSSTGEPQETQYF.

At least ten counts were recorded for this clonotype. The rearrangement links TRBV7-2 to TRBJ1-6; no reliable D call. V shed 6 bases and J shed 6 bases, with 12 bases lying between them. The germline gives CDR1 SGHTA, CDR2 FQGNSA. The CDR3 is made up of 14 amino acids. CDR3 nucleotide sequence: TGTGCCAGCAGTTTTCAGGCCCCTAATTCACCCCTCCACTTT. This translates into CASSFQAPNSPLHF.

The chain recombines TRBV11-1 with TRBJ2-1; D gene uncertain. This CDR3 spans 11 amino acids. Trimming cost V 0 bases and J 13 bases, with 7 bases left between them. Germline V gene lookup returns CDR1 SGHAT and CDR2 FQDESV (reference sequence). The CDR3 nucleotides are TGTGCCAGCAGCTTAGCGGGAATTCAGTTCTTC. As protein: CASSLAGIQFF.

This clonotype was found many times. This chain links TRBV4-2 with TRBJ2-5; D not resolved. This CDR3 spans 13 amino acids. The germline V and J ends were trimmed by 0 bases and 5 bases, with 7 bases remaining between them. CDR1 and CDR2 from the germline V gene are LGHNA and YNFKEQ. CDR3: CASSQDPRETQYF. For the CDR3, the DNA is TGTGCCAGCAGCCAAGATCCGAGGGAGACCCAGTACTTC.

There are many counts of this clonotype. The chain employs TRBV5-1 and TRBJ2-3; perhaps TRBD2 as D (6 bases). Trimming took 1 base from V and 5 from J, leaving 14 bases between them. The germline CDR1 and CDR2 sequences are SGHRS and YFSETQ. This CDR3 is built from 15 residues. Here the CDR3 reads CASSLLGQGGDTQYF. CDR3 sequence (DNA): TGCGCCAGCAGCTTGCTAGGGCAGGGAGGAGATACGCAGTATTTT.

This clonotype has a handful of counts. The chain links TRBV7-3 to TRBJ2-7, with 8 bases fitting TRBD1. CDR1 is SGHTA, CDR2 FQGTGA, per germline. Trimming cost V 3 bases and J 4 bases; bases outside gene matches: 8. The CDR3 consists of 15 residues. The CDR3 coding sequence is TGTGCCAGCAGCTTGGGGACAGGACCCACTTACGAGCAGTACTTC. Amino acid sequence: CASSLGTGPTYEQYF.

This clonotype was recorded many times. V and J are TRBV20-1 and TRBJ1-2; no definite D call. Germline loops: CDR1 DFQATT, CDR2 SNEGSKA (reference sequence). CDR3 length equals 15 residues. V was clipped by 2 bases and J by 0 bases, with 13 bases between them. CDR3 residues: CSARSPWSANYGYTF. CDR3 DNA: TGCAGTGCTAGAAGCCCCTGGAGCGCTAACTATGGCTACACCTTC.

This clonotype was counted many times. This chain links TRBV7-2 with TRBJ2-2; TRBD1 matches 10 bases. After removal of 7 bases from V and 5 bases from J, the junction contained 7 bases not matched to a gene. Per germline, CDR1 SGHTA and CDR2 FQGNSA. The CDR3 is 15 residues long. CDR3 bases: TGTGCCAGCACTTGGACAGGGGGTCGAACCGGGGAGCTGTTTTTT. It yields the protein CASTWTGGRTGELFF.

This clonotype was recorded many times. The CDR3 coding sequence is TGCAGTGCTAGAGGGATCGACAGGGTTGAAGCTTTCTTT. Translation: CSARGIDRVEAFF. This sequence joins TRBV20-1 and TRBJ1-1; 7 bases are a match to TRBD1. V was pared by 1 base and J by 7 bases, with 6 bases of the junction left unmatched. CDR3 length equals 13 residues. Germline CDR1 is DFQATT and CDR2 is SNEGSKA (reference sequence).

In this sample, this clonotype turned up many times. The CDR3: CATDGQGRGYTF. The CDR3 DNA reads as TGTGCCACGGACGGACAGGGTCGGGGCTACACCTTC. The gene calls are TRBV6-1 and TRBJ1-2; 8 bases are shared with TRBD1. Germline CDR1 MNHNS, CDR2 SASEGT. The length of the CDR3 is 12 residues. Trimming at V came to 10 bases and at J to 8 bases, leaving 9 bases not matched to a gene.

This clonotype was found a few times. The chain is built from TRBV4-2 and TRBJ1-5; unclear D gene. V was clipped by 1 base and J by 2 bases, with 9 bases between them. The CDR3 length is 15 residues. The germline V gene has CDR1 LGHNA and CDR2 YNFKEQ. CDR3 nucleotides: TGTGCCAGCAGCCAAGTTGAGTCAGGCAATCAGCCCCAGCATTTT. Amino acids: CASSQVESGNQPQHF.

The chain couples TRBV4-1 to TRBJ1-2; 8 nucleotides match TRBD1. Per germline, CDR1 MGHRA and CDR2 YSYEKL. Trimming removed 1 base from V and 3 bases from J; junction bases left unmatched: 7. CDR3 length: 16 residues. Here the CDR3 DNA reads TGCGCCAGCAGCCAAGGGACAGGGATCTATCACTATGGCTACACCTTC. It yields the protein CASSQGTGIYHYGYTF.

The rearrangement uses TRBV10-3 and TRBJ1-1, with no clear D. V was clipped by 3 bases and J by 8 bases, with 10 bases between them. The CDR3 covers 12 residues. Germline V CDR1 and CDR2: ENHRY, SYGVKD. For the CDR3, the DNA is TGTGCCATCAGTGAACGTCCAACGGAAGCTTTCTTT. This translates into CAISERPTEAFF.

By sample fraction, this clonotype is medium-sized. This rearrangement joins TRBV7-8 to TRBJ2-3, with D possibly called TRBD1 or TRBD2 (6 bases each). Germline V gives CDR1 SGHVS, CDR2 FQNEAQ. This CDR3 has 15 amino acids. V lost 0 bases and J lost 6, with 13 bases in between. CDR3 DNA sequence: TGTGCCAGCAGCTTAGCCAAGGGGGGACGCGATACGCAGTATTTT. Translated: CASSLAKGGRDTQYF.

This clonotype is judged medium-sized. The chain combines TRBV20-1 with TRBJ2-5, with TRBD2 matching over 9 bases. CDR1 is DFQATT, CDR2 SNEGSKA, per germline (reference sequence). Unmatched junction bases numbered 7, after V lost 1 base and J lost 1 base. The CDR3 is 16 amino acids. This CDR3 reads CSARGGLAGSQETQYF. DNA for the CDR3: TGCAGTGCTAGAGGGGGGCTAGCGGGGAGCCAAGAGACCCAGTACTTC.

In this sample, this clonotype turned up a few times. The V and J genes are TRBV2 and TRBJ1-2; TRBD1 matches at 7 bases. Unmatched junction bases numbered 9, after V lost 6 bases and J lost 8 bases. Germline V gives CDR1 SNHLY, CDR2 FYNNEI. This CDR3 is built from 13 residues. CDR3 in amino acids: CASSAGTAMGYTF. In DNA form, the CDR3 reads TGTGCCAGCAGCGCTGGGACAGCTATGGGCTACACCTTC.

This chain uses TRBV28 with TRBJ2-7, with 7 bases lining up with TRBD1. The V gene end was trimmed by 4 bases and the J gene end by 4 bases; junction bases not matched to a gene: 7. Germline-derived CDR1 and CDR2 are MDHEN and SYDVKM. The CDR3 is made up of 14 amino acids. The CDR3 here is CASSSDRVRYEQYV. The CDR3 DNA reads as TGTGCCAGCAGTTCCGACAGGGTACGGTACGAGCAGTACGTC.

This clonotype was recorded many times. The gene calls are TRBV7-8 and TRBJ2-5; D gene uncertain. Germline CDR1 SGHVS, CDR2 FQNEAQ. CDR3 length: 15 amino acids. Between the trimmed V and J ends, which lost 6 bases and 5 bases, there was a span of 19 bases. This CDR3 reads CASRYPGSLGETQYF. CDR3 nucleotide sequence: TGTGCCAGCAGATATCCGGGCTCTTTAGGGGAGACCCAGTACTTC.

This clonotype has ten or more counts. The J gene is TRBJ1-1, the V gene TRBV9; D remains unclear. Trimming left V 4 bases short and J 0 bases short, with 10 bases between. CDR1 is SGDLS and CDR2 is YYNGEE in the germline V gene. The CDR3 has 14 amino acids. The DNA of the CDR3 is TGTGCCAGCAGCCGCAGTACCATGAACACTGAAGCTTTCTTT. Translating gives CASSRSTMNTEAFF.

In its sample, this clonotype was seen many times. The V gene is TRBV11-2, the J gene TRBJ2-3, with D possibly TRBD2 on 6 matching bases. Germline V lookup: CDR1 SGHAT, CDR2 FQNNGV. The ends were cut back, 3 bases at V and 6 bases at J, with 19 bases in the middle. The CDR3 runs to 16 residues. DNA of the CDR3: TGTGCCAGCAGCTTTTGGCCGGGAGCGGCAGTTGATACGCAGTATTTT. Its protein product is CASSFWPGAAVDTQYF.